A single sample gave rise to the 10 T cell receptor beta chains below, sequenced in a study of shared clonotypes between healthy human individuals. Naive CD8 cells lacked CD45RO, underwent positive selection for CCR7 and left out terminally differentiated effector memory CD45RA+ cells. The protocol was immunoSEQ multiplex PCR, while the TCRdb copy is restricted to in-frame clones and leaves out a portion. The sample has about 2.2 million clones, roughly 93% seen once. Input material: naive CD8+ T cells from PBMCs. The receptors here all came from a young man in good health. Some clones in this sample may be carry-over from other donors' samples.

V usage is TRBV29-1 and J usage is TRBJ2-3; 9 bases fit TRBD1. The ends lost 7 bases at V and 4 bases at J; junction bases unmatched: 12. Germline V gives CDR1 SQVTM, CDR2 ANQGSEA. This CDR3 is 15 amino acids long. The CDR3 here is CSAAGTGGLADTQYF. CDR3 nucleotides: TGCAGCGCCGCGGGTACAGGGGGCTTAGCAGATACGCAGTATTTT.

The chain uses TRBV27 and TRBJ1-1, with D unclear. Trimming shortened V by 0 bases and J by 1 base, and 9 bases separated the two germline ends. The germline CDR1 and CDR2 sequences are MNHEY and SMNVEV (reference sequence). CDR3 length: 15 amino acids. CDR3 in DNA: TGTGCCAGCAGTTTATCATTCGGGCGGAACACTGAAGCTTTCTTT. As protein: CASSLSFGRNTEAFF.

This chain joins TRBV27 and TRBJ2-3; 7 bases line up with TRBD1. Per the germline V gene, CDR1 is MNHEY and CDR2 is SMNVEV (reference sequence). The CDR3 is 20 amino acids. Trimming took 2 bases from V and 3 from J; bases not matched to a gene: 20. This CDR3 reads CASSLNREGIGGRRTDTQYF. The CDR3 nucleotides are TGTGCCAGCAGTTTAAACCGGGAAGGTATAGGGGGCCGGAGGACAGATACGCAGTATTTT.

The chain is built from TRBV9 and TRBJ2-3; 8 nucleotides line up with TRBD1. The V and J ends lost 3 bases and 1 base, in that order; junction bases with no gene match: 4. CDR1 is SGDLS, CDR2 YYNGEE, per germline. The CDR3 has 15 amino acids. Written as DNA, the CDR3 is TGTGCCAGCAGCGCCATGGGACAGGGCACAGATACGCAGTATTTT. This encodes CASSAMGQGTDTQYF.

The genes are TRBV7-8 and TRBJ2-7; 11 positions match TRBD1. The CDR3 spans 16 residues. The junction had 4 bases not matched to a gene; V was cut back by 1 base and J by 2 bases. Germline loops: CDR1 SGHVS, CDR2 FQNEAQ. The CDR3 DNA follows: TGTGCCAGCAGCTTAGTGGCGGGACAGGGGGCCTACGAGCAGTACTTC. It translates to CASSLVAGQGAYEQYF.

V gene TRBV7-9 combines with J gene TRBJ1-1; 7 bases are a match to TRBD1. Trimming at V came to 4 bases and at J to 4 bases, leaving 9 bases not matched to a gene. CDR1 is SEHNR, CDR2 FQNEAQ, per germline (reference sequence). The CDR3 is 15 amino acids. The CDR3, as DNA: TGTGCCAGCAGCTCCTGGACAGGCATCGGCACTGAAGCTTTCTTT. Encoded protein: CASSSWTGIGTEAFF.

The V and J genes are TRBV7-6 and TRBJ1-2; 9 bases agree with TRBD1. Germline CDR1 and CDR2: SGHVS and FNYEAQ. This CDR3 is built from 19 residues. With 4 bases clipped from V and 6 bases from J, the junction kept 21 bases outside the gene matches. For the CDR3, the DNA is TGTGCCAGCAGCTGGGCGGGACAGGGAACTTCTTTGGCGGTTGATGGCTACACCTTC. As protein: CASSWAGQGTSLAVDGYTF.

This clone was seen just once. This chain links TRBV7-9 with TRBJ1-2, with 7 bases fitting TRBD1. The CDR3 is 14 residues long. Germline V gene sequence: CDR1 SEHNR, CDR2 FQNEAQ (reference sequence). With V trimmed by 2 bases and J by 5 bases, 5 bases remained unmatched. Here the CDR3 reads CASSLTGEKYGYTF. Here the CDR3 DNA reads TGTGCCAGCAGCTTAACAGGGGAGAAGTATGGCTACACCTTC. Full variable domain (outside the CDR3, taken from reference TRBV7-9 and TRBJ1-2): DTGVSQNPRHKITKRGQNVTFRCDPISEHNRLYWYRQTLGQGPEFLTYFQNEAQLEKSRLLSDRFSAERPKGSFSTLEIQRTEQGDSAMYLCASSLTGEKYGYTFGSGTRLTVV.

The V call is TRBV7-2, the J call TRBJ2-1; D gene ambiguous. This CDR3 comprises 12 residues. Germline CDR1 and CDR2: SGHTA and FQGNSA. V lost 6 bases to trimming and J lost 8 bases, with 11 bases between them. The CDR3 region is CASRELLDEQFF. As DNA, the CDR3 is TGTGCCAGCAGGGAGTTGTTGGATGAGCAGTTCTTC. Looking up the rest from reference TRBV7-2 and TRBJ2-1 gives the full variable domain: GAGVSQSPSNKVTEKGKDVELRCDPISGHTALYWYRQSLGQGLEFLIYFQGNSAPDKSGLPSDRFSAERTGGSVSTLTIQRTQQEDSAVYLCASRELLDEQFFGPGTRLTVL.

As for this clone: Other DNA sequences of this sample code for an identical CDR3. The V and J genes are TRBV5-1 and TRBJ2-7, with no clear D. Germline assignment: CDR1 SGHRS and CDR2 YFSETQ. This CDR3 region has 14 residues. Trimming took 0 bases from V and 1 from J, leaving 8 bases between them. The CDR3 nucleotides are TGCGCCAGCAGCTTGGGGTCTGGTTCCTACGAGCAGTACTTC. It is translated as CASSLGSGSYEQYF.